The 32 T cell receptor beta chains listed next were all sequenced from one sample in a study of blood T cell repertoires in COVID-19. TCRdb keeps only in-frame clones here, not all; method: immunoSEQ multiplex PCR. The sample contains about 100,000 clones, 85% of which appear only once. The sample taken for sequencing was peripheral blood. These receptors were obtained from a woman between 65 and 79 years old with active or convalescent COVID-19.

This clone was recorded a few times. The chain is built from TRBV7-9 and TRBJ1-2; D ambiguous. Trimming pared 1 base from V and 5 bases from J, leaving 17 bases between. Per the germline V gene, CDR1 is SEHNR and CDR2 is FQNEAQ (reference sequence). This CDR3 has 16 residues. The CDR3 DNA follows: TGTGCCAGCAGCTTAGAAGGCGCAGCGTTGATTTATGGCTACACCTTC. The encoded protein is CASSLEGAALIYGYTF.

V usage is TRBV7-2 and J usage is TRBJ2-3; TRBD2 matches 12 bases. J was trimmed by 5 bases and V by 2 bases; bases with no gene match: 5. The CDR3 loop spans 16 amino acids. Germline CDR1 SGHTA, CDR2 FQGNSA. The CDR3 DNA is TGTGCCAGCAGCTTATCTAGCGGGGGGGTGGTAGATACGCAGTATTTT. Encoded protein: CASSLSSGGVVDTQYF.

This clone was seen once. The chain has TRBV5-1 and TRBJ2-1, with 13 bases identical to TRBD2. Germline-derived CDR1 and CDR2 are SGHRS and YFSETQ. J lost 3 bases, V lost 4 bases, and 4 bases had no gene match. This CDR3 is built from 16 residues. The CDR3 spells CASSLTSGRYYNEQFF. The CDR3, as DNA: TGCGCCAGCAGCCTGACTAGCGGGAGGTACTACAATGAGCAGTTCTTC.

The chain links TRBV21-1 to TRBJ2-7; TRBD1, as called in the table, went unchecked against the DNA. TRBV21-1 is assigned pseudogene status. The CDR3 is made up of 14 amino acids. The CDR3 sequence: CASSAQGRGVEQYF. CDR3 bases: TGTGCCAGCAGCGCACAGGGTCGAGGGGTCGAGCAGTACTTC.

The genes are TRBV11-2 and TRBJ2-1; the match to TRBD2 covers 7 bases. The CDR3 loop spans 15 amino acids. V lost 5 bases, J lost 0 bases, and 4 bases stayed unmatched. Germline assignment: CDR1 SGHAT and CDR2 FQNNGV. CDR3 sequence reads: CASSPGGSSYNEQFF. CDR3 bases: TGTGCCAGCAGCCCCGGGGGGAGCTCCTACAATGAGCAGTTCTTC. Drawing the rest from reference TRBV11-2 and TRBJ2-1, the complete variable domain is EAGVAQSPRYKIIEKRQSVAFWCNPISGHATLYWYQQILGQGPKLLIQFQNNGVVDDSQLPKDRFSAERLKGVDSTLKIQPAKLEDSAVYLCASSPGGSSYNEQFFGPGTRLTVL.

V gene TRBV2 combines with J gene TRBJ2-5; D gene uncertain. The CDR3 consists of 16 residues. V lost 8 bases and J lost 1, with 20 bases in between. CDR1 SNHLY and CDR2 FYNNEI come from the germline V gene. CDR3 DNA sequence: TGTGCCAGCCGCACAGACACTGGCAGGATCCAAGAGACCCAGTACTTC. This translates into CASRTDTGRIQETQYF.

The CDR3 spells CASRLLTGSGYTF. The CDR3 DNA reads TGTGCCAGCAGACTCTTGACAGGGTCTGGCTACACCTTC. The rearrangement uses TRBV6-5 and TRBJ1-2; 7 bases are shared with TRBD1. Germline CDR1 MNHEY, CDR2 SVGAGI. The CDR3 covers 13 residues. The V gene end was trimmed by 6 bases and the J gene end by 7 bases; junction bases not matched to a gene: 8.

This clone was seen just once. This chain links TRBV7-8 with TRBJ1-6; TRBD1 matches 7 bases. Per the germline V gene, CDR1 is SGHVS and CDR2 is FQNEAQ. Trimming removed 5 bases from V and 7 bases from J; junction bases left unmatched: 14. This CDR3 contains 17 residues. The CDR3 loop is CASSTRTGTAKNSPLHF. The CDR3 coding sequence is TGTGCCAGCAGCACAAGGACCGGGACAGCGAAAAATTCACCCCTCCACTTT.

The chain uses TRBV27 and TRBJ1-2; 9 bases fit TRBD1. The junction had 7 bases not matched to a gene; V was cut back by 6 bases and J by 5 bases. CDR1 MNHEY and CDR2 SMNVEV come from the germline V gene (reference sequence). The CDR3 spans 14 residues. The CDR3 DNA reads TGTGCCAGCAGCCACACCGGGACAGGGTATGGCTACACCTTC. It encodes CASSHTGTGYGYTF.

CDR3 bases: TGTGCCAGCAGCCAAGACGGACAAACCTCTGGAAACACCATATATTTT. Translated, it gives CASSQDGQTSGNTIYF. The chain recombines TRBV4-2 with TRBJ1-3; tentatively, D is TRBD1 (5 bases). CDR1 is LGHNA and CDR2 is YNFKEQ in the germline V gene. Trimming cost V 0 bases and J 0 bases, with 9 bases left between them. The CDR3 loop spans 16 amino acids.

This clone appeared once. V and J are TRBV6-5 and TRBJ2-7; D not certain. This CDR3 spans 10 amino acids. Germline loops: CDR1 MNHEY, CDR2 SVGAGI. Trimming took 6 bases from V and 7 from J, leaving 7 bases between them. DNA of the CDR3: TGTGCCAGCAGAGACTGGGAGCAGTACTTC. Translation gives CASRDWEQYF.

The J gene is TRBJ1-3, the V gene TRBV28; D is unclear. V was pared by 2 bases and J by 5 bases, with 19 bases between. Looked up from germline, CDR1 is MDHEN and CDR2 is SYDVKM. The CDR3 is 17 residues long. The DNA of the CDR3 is TGTGCCAGCAGTTTACCCCGCGGGGAGGCACCTAGAAACACCATATATTTT. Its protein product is CASSLPRGEAPRNTIYF.

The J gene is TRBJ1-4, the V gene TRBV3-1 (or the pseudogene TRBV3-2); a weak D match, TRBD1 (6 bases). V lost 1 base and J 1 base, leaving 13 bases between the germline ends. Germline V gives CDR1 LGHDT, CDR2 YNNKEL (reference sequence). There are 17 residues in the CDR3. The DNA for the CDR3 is TGTGCCAGCAGCCAAGGCGGCAGGGGATTAACTAATGAAAAACTGTTTTTT. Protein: CASSQGGRGLTNEKLFF.

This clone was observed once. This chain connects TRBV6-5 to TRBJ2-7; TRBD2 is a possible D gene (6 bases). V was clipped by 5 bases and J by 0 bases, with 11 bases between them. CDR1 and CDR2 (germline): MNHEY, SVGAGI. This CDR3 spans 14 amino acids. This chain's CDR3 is CASSLGGVSYEQYF. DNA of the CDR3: TGTGCCAGCAGTCTGGGGGGAGTCTCCTACGAGCAGTACTTC.

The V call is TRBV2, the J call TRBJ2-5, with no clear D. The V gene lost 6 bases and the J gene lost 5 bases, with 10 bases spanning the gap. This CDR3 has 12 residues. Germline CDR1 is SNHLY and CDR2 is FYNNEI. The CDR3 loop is CASRAEVETQYF. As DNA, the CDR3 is TGTGCCAGCAGGGCAGAGGTGGAGACCCAGTACTTC.

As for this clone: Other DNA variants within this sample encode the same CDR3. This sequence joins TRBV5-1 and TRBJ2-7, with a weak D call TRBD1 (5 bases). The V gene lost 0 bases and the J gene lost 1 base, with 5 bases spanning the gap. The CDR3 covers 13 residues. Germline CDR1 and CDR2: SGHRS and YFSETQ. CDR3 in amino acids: CASSLGQSYEQYF. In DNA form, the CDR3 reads TGCGCCAGCAGCTTGGGACAGTCCTACGAGCAGTACTTC.

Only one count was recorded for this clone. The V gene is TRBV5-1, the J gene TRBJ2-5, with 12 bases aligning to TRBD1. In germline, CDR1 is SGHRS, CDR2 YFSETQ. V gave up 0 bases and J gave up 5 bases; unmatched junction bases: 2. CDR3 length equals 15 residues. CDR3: CASSLGGQGAETQYF. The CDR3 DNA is TGCGCCAGCAGCTTGGGGGGACAGGGGGCGGAGACCCAGTACTTC.

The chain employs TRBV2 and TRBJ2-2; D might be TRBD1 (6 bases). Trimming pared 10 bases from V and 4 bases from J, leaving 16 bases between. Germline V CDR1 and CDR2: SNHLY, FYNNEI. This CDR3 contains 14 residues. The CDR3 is CATRGGKGTGELFF. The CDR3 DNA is TGTGCCACCCGAGGGGGAAAGGGCACCGGGGAGCTGTTTTTT.

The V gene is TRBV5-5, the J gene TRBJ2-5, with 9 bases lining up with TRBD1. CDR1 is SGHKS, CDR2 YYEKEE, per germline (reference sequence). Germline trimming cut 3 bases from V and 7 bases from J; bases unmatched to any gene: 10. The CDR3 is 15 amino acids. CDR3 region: CASSWGTGGERTQYF. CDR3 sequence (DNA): TGTGCCAGCAGCTGGGGAACAGGGGGCGAAAGGACCCAGTACTTC.

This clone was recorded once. This chain's CDR3 is CASTSRTGGNSPLHF. DNA for the CDR3: TGTGCCAGCACCTCACGGACAGGGGGGAATTCACCCCTCCACTTT. The genes are TRBV27 and TRBJ1-6; 10 bases are shared with TRBD1. CDR3 length: 15 amino acids. After removal of 7 bases from V and 7 bases from J, the junction contained 7 bases not matched to a gene. Germline CDR1 reads MNHEY; CDR2 reads SMNVEV (reference sequence).

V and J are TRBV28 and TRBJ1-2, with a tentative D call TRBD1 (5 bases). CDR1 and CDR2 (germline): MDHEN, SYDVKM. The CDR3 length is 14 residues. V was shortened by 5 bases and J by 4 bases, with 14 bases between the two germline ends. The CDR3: CASSSQGSGYGYTF. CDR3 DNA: TGTGCCAGCAGTAGTCAGGGCTCCGGCTATGGCTACACCTTC.

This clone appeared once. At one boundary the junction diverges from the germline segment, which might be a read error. CDR3 sequence (DNA): TGTGCTAGCAGTTTTTATACGGGAGGACCCTACACCGGGGAGCTGTTTTTT. Amino acid sequence: CASSFYTGGPYTGELFF. The chain is built from TRBV7-7 and TRBJ2-2; 7 bases align to TRBD2. The germline V gene encodes CDR1 SSHAT and CDR2 FNYEAQ (reference sequence). The CDR3 consists of 17 residues.

For the CDR3, the DNA is TGTGCCAGTAGTAGACCGGAAGCGCTGGGCACCGGGGAGCTGTTTTTT. It specifies CASSRPEALGTGELFF. The rearrangement links TRBV19 to TRBJ2-2; the D is unclear. The CDR3 runs 16 residues. Trimming shortened V by 4 bases and J by 4 bases, and 16 bases separated the two germline ends. CDR1 and CDR2 (germline): LNHDA, SQIVND (reference sequence).

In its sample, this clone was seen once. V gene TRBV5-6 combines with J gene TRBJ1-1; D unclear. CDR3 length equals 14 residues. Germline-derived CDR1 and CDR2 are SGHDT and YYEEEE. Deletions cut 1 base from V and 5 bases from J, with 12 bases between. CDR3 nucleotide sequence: TGTGCCAGCAGCTTGATACGGGAATTGACTGAAGCTTTCTTT. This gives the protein CASSLIRELTEAFF.

This CDR3 reads CASSSSGVTDTQYF. The CDR3 coding sequence is TGTGCCAGCAGCTCAAGCGGGGTTACAGATACGCAGTATTTT. This rearrangement joins TRBV5-5 to TRBJ2-3; TRBD2 aligns across 7 bases. Germline values: CDR1 SGHKS, CDR2 YYEKEE (reference sequence). This CDR3 spans 14 amino acids. Trimming took 3 bases from V and 3 from J; bases not matched to a gene: 4.

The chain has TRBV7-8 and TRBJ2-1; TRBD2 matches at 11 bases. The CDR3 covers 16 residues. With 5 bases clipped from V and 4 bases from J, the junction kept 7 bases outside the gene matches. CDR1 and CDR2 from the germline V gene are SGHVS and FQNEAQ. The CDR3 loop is CASSPGASGGYNEQFF. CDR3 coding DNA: TGTGCCAGCAGCCCTGGGGCTAGCGGGGGGTACAATGAGCAGTTCTTC.

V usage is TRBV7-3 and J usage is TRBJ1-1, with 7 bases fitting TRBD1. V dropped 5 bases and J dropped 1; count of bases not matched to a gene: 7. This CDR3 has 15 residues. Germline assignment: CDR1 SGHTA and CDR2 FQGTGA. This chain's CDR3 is CASSLQTGENTEAFF. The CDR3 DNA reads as TGTGCCAGCAGCCTCCAAACAGGGGAGAACACTGAAGCTTTCTTT.

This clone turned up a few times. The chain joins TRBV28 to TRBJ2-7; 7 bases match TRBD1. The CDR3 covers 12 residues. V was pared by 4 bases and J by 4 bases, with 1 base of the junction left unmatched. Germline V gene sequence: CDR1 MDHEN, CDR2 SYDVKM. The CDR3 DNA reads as TGTGCCAGCAGTTACAGGGGATACGAGCAGTACTTC. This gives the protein CASSYRGYEQYF.

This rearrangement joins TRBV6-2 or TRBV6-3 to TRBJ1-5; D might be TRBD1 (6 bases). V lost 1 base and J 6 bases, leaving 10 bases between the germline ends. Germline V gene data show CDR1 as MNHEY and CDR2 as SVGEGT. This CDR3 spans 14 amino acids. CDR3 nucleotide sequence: TGTGCCAGCAGTTACTTGGGGGCATCTCAGCCCCAGCATTTT. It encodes CASSYLGASQPQHF.

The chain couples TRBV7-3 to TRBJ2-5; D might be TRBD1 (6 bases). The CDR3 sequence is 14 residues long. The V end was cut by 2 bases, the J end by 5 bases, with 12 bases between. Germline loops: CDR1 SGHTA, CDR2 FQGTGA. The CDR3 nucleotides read TGTGCCAGCAGCTTATTGGGGGCCAGGGAGACCCAGTACTTC. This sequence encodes CASSLLGARETQYF.

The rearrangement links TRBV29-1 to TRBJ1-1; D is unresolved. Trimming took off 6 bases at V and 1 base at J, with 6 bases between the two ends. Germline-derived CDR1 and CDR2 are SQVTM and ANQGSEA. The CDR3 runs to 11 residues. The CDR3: CSVSGNTEAFF. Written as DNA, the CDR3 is TGCAGCGTGTCCGGGAACACTGAAGCTTTCTTT.

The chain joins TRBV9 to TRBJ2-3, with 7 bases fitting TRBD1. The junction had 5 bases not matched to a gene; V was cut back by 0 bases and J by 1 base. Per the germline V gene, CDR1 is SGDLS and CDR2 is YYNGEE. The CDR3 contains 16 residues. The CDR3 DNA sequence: TGTGCCAGCAGCGTAGGTCAGGGGGTGGGCACAGATACGCAGTATTTT. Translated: CASSVGQGVGTDTQYF.